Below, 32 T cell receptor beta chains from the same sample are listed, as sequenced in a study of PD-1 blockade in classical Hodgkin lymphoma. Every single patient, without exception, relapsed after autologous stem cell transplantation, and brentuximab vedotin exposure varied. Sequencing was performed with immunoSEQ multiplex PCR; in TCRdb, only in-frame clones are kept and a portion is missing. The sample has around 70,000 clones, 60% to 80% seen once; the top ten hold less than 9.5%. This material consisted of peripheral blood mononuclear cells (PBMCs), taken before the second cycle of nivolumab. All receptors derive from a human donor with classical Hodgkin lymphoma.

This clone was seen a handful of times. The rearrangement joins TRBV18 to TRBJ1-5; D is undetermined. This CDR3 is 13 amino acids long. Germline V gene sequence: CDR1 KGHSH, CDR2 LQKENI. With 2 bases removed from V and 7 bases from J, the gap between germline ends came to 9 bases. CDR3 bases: TGTGCCAGCTCACCAGAAGCTGGGCAGCCCCAGCATTTT. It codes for CASSPEAGQPQHF. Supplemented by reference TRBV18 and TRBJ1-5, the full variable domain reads NAGVMQNPRHLVRRRGQEARLRCSPMKGHSHVYWYRQLPEEGLKFMVYLQKENIIDESGMPKERFSAEFPKEGPSILRIQQVVRGDSAAYFCASSPEAGQPQHFGDGTRLSIL.

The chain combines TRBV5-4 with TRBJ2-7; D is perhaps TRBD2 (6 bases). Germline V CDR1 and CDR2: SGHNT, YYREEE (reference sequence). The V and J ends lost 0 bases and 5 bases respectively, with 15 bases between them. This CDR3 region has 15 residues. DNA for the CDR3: TGTGCCAGCAGCTTGGATGCGGGAAATTGGAACGAGCAGTACTTC. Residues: CASSLDAGNWNEQYF.

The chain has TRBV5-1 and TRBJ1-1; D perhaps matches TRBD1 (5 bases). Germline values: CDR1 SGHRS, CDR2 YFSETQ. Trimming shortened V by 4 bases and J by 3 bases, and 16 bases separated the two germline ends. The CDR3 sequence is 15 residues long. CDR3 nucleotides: TGCGCCAGCAGCCGATGGGGGGAAGGGGACACTGAAGCTTTCTTT. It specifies CASSRWGEGDTEAFF.

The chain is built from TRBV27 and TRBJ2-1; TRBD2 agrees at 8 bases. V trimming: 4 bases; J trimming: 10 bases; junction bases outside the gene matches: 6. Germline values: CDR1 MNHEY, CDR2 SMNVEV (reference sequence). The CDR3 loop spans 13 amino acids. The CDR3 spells CASSSSGGMEQFF. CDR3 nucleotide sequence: TGTGCCAGCAGTTCCTCGGGGGGGATGGAGCAGTTCTTC.

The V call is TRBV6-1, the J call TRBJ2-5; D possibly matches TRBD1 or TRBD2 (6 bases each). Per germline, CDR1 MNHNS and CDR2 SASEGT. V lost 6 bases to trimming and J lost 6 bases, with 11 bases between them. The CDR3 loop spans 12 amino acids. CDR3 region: CASSLGGKTQYF. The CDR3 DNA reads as TGTGCCAGCAGCCTAGGGGGGAAGACCCAGTACTTC.

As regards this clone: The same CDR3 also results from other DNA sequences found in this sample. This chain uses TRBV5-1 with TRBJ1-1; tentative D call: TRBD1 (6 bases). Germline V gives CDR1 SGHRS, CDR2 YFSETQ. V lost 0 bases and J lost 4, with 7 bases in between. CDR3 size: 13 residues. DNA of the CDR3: TGCGCCAGCAGCTTGGGAGGGGGCACTGAAGCTTTCTTT. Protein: CASSLGGGTEAFF.

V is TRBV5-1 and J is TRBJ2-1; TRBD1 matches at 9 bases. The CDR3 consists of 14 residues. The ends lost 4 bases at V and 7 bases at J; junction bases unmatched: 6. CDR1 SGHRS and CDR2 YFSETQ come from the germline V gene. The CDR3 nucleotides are TGCGCCAGCAGCCTCACAGGGGGCACGAATGAGCAGTTCTTC. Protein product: CASSLTGGTNEQFF.

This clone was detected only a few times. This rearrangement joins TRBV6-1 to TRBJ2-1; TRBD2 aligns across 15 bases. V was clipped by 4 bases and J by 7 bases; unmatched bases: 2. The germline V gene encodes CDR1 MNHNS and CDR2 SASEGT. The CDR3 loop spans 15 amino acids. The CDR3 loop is CASSGGTSGRNEQFF. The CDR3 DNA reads TGTGCCAGCAGTGGGGGGACTAGCGGGAGGAATGAGCAGTTCTTC.

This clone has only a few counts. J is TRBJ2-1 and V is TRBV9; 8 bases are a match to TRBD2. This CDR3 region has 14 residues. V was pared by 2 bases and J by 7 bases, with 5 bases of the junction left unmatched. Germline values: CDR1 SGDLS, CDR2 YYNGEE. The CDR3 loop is CASSVGLGLNEQFF. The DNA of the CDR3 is TGTGCCAGCAGCGTGGGACTAGGTCTAAATGAGCAGTTCTTC.

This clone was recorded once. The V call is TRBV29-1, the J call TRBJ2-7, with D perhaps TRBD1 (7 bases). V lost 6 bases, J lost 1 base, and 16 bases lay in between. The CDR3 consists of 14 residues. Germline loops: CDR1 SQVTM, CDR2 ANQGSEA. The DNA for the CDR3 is TGCAGCGTCGAGGGGGGACAGAAATCCTACGAGCAGTACTTC. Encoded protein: CSVEGGQKSYEQYF.

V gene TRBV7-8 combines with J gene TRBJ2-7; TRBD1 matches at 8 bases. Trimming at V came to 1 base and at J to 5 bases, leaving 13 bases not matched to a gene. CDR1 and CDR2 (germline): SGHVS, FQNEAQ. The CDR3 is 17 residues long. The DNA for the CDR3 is TGTGCCAGCAGCTTAGTCCTGGGAACAGGGGGGAGTGACGAGCAGTACTTC. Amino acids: CASSLVLGTGGSDEQYF.

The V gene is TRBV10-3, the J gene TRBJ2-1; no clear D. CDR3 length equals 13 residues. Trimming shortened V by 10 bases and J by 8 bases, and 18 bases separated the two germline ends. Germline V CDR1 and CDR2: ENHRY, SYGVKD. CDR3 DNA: TGTGCCACCATGGAAAGAATTTGGGATGAGCAGTTCTTC. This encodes CATMERIWDEQFF.

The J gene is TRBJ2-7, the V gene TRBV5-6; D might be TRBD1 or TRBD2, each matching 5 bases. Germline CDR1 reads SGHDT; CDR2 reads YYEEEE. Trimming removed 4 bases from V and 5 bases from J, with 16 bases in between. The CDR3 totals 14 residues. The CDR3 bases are TGTGCCAGCAGCCCCTCCGGGACGAGGGACGAGCAGTACTTC. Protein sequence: CASSPSGTRDEQYF.

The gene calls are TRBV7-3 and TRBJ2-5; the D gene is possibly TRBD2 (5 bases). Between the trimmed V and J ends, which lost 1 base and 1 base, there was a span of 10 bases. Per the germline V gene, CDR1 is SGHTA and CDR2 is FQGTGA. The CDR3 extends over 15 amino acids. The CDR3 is CASSLNAGPQETQYF. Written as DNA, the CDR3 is TGTGCCAGCAGCTTAAACGCGGGCCCCCAAGAGACCCAGTACTTC.

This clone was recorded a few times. CDR3 sequence reads: CASSTEGGYLTEQYF. CDR3 coding DNA: TGTGCCAGCAGTACTGAGGGGGGCTACTTGACAGAGCAGTACTTC. The chain has TRBV5-6 and TRBJ2-7; D tentatively fits TRBD1 or TRBD2 (6 bases each). In germline, CDR1 is SGHDT, CDR2 YYEEEE. CDR3 length equals 15 residues. V was cut by 5 bases and J by 7 bases, with 22 bases left in between.

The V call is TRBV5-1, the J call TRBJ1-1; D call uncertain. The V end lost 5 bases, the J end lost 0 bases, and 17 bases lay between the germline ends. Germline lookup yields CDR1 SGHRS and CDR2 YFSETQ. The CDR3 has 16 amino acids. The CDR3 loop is CASSLHVETLNTEAFF. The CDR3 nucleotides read TGCGCCAGCAGTCTTCATGTGGAGACTTTGAACACTGAAGCTTTCTTT.

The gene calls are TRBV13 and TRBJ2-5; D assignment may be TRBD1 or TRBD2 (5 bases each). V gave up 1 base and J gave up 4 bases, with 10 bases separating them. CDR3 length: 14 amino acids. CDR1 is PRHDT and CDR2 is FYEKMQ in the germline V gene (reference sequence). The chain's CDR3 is CASSLALGVETQYF. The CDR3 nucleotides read TGTGCCAGCAGCTTAGCACTAGGGGTAGAGACCCAGTACTTC.

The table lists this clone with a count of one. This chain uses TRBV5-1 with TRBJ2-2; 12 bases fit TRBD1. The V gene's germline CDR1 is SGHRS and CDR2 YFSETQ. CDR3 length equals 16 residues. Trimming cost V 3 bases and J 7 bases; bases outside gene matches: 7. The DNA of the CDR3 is TGCGCCAGCAGCTGGGGACAGGGGGCGCGGGTCGGGGAGCTGTTTTTT. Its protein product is CASSWGQGARVGELFF. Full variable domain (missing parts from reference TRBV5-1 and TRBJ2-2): KAGVTQTPRYLIKTRGQQVTLSCSPISGHRSVSWYQQTPGQGLQFLFEYFSETQRNKGNFPGRFSGRQFSNSRSEMNVSTLELGDSALYLCASSWGQGARVGELFFGEGSRLTVL.

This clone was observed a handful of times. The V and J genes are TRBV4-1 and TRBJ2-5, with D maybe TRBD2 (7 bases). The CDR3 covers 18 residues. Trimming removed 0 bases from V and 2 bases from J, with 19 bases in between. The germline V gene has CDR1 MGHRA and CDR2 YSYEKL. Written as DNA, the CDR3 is TGCGCCAGCAGCCAAGAGAAGGGGGGGGCGGGTTCACAAGAGACCCAGTACTTC. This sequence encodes CASSQEKGGAGSQETQYF.

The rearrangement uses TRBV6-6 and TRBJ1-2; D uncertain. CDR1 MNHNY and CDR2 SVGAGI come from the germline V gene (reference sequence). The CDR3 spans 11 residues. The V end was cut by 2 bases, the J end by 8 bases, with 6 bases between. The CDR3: CASSYNGGYTF. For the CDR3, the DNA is TGTGCCAGCAGTTACAATGGGGGCTACACCTTC.

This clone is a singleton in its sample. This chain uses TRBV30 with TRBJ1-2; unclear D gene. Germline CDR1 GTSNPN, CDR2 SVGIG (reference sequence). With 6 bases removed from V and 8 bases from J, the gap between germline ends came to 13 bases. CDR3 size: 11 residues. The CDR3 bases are TGTGCCTGTTCTTGGACGGGCGGCTACACCTTC. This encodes CACSWTGGYTF.

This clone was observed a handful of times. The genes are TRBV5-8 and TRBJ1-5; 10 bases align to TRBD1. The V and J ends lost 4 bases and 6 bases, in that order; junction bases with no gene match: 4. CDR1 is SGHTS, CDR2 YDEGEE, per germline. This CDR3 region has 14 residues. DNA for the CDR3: TGTGCCAGCAGCGACTGGACAGGGGGTCAGCCCCAGCATTTT. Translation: CASSDWTGGQPQHF.

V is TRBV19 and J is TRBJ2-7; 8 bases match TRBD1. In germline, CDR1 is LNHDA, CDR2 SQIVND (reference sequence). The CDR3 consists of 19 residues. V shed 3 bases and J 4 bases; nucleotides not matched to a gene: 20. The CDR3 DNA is TGTGCCAGTAGTATCGCGAAGGTCGCGCTGGGACAGGCTGAATACGAGCAGTACTTC. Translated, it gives CASSIAKVALGQAEYEQYF.

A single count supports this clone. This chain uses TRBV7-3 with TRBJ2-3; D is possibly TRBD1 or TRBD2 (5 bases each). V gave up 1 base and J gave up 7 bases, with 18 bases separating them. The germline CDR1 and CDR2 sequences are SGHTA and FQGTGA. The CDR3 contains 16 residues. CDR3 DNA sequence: TGTGCCAGCAGCTTAAGTTGGGGGTCAGATCGATATACGCAGTATTTT. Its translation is CASSLSWGSDRYTQYF.

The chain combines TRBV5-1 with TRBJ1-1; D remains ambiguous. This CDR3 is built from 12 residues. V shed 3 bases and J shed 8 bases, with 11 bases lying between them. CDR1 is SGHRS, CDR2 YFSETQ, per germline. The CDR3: CASSSDAGEAFF. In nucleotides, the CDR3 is TGCGCCAGCAGCTCGGACGCCGGAGAAGCTTTCTTT. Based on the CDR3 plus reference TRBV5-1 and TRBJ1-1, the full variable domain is KAGVTQTPRYLIKTRGQQVTLSCSPISGHRSVSWYQQTPGQGLQFLFEYFSETQRNKGNFPGRFSGRQFSNSRSEMNVSTLELGDSALYLCASSSDAGEAFFGQGTRLTVV.

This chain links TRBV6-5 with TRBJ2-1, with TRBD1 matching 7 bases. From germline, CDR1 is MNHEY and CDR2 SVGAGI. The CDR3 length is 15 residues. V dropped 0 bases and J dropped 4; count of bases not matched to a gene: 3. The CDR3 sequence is CASSYSRQGYNEQFF. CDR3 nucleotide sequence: TGTGCCAGCAGTTACTCCCGACAGGGATACAATGAGCAGTTCTTC.

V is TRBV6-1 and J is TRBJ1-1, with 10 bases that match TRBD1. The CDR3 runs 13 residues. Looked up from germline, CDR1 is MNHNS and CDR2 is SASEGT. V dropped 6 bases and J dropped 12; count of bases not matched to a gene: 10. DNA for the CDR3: TGTGCCAGCAGGGACGACAGGGGGCAAATGCCTTTCTTT. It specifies CASRDDRGQMPFF.

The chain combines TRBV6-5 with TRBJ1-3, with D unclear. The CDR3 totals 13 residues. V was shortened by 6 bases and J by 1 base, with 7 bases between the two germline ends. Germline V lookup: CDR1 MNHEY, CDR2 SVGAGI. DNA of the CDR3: TGTGCCAGCAGACACCCGTCTGGAAACACCATATATTTT. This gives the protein CASRHPSGNTIYF.

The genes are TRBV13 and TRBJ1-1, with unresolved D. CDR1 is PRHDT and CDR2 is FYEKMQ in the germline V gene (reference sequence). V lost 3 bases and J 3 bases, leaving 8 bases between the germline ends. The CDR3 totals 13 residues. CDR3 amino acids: CASSFREDTEAFF. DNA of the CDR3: TGTGCCAGCAGCTTTCGGGAGGACACTGAAGCTTTCTTT.

The CDR3 region is CASSLPPETQYF. CDR3 DNA: TGTGCCAGCAGTCTACCCCCCGAGACCCAGTACTTC. The chain has TRBV27 and TRBJ2-5; the D is unclear. The V gene lost 5 bases and the J gene lost 5 bases, with 9 bases spanning the gap. The germline V gene has CDR1 MNHEY and CDR2 SMNVEV (reference sequence). CDR3 length equals 12 residues.

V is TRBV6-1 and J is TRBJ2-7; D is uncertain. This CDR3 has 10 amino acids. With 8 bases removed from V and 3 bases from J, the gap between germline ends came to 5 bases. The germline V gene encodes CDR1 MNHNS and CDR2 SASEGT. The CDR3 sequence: CASLDYEQYF. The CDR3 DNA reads TGTGCCAGCTTAGACTACGAGCAGTACTTC.

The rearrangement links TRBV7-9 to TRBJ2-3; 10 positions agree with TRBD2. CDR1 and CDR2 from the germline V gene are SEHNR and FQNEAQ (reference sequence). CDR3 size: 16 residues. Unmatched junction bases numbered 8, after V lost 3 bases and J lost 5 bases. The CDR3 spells CASSFFPGLAQDTQYF. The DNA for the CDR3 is TGTGCCAGCAGCTTCTTCCCGGGACTAGCGCAAGATACGCAGTATTTT.